This TCR beta chain was captured in a study of shared clonotypes between healthy human individuals. This table comes from immunoSEQ multiplex PCR, and its TCRdb copy is limited to in-frame clones, with some not included. The repertoire includes 650,000 to 800,000 clones, under 95% of them detected once, and 24% sits in the top ten. Only CD45RO-negative cells positively selected for CCR7 counted as naive CD8 cells, so terminally differentiated effector memory CD45RA+ cells were excluded. Sequenced input: naive CD8+ T cells sorted from blood. The TCR was taken from a man aged 30-40 years in good health.

This CDR3 is CASTPFGSSYEQYF. CDR3 DNA: TGTGCCAGCACCCCATTTGGGAGCTCCTACGAGCAGTACTTC. V and J are TRBV28 and TRBJ2-7; possibly TRBD2 for D (5 bases). V gave up 7 bases and J gave up 0 bases, with 13 bases separating them. Germline loops: CDR1 MDHEN, CDR2 SYDVKM. The CDR3 has 14 residues.